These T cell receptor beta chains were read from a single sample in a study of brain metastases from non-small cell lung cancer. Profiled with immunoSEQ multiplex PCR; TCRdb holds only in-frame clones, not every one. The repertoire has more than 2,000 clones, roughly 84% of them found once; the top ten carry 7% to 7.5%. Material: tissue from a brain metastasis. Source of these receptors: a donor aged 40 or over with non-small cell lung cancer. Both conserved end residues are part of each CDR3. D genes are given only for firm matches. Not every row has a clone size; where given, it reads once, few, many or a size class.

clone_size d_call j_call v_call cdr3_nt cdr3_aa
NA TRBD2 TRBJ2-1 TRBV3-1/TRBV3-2 TGTGCCAGCAGCCAGGGGACTAGTAGGGTCAATGAGCAGTTCTTC CASSQGTSRVNEQFF
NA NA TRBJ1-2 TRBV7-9 TGTGCCAGCAGCGCGTGGGGGCTCGGCAATGGCTACACCTTC CASSAWGLGNGYTF
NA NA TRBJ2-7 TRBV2 TGTGCCAACAGAGGGACATACCAGTACTTC CANRGTYQYF
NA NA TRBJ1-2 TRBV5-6 TGTGCCAGCAGCTCCGGGACCCATTATGGCTACACCTTC CASSSGTHYGYTF
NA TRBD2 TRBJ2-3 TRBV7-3 TGTGCCAGCAGCCTCCCTGGGAGGGGAGACGATACGCAGTATTTT CASSLPGRGDDTQYF
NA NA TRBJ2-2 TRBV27 TGTGCCAGCAGTTTATCGGGCGGACACACCGGGGAGCTGTTTTTT CASSLSGGHTGELFF
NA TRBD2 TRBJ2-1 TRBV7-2 TGTGCCAGCAGCCCAACTAGCGGGGGGGTCCTGGGGAATGAGCAGTTCTTC CASSPTSGGVLGNEQFF
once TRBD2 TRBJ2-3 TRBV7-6 TGTGCCAGCAGCTTCGATCCGGGACTAGCGGGAGAGGAGGGCACAGATACGCAGTATTTT CASSFDPGLAGEEGTDTQYF
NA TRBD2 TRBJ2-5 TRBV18 TGTGCCAGCTCACCACGCCGGGGCGGGGGTCCCCAAGAGACCCAGTACTTC CASSPRRGGGPQETQYF
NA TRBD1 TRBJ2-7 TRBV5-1 TGCGCCAGCAGCCCAGAACCCGGGACAGGGCGAGCCGAGCAATACTTC CASSPEPGTGRAEQYF
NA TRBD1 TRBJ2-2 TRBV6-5 TGTGCCAGCAGTTACGCCTGGACAGGGGCCGGGGAGCTGTTTTTT CASSYAWTGAGELFF
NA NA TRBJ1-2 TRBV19 TGTGCCAGTAGTATGGGGGCCCAAAACTATGGCTACACCTTC CASSMGAQNYGYTF
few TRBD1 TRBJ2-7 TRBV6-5 TGTGCCAGCAGTTACTCGTTTTCAGGGGGTAACGAGCAGTACTTC CASSYSFSGGNEQYF
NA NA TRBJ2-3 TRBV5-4 TGTGCCAGCAGCTTAGGAAGGGATACGCAGTATTTT CASSLGRDTQYF
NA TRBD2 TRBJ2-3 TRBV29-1 TGCAGCGTTGATGAGGGCGGGAGCGCCCCAGATACGCAGTATTTT CSVDEGGSAPDTQYF
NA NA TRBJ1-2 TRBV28 TGTGCCAGCAGTTTCGGCTCAGTTGGCTACACCTTC CASSFGSVGYTF
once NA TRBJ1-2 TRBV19 TGTGCCAGTAGTATCGGTGTCTTCTATGGCTACACCTTC CASSIGVFYGYTF
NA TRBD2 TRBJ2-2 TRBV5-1 TGCGCCAGCAGCTTGGACCCCCTAGCGGCGAACACCGGGGAGCTGTTTTTT CASSLDPLAANTGELFF
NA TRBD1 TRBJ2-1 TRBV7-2 TGTGCCAGCAGCTTAGGGTTCGGGACAGGGGACTACAATGAGCAGTTCTTC CASSLGFGTGDYNEQFF
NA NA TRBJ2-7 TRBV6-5 TGTGCCAGCACCGACAACGTCGGCAGGCGGGAGCAGTACTTC CASTDNVGRREQYF
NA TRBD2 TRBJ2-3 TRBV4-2 TGTGCCAGCAAAGGGCGGGGGGACACAGATACGCAGTATTTT CASKGRGDTDTQYF
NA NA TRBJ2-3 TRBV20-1 TGCAGTGCTAGTGGTGGACAGACTTTGCAGTATTTT CSASGGQTLQYF
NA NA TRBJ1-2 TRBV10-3 TGTGCCATGAGCCTCAGTGGGGTCTATGGCTACACCTTC CAMSLSGVYGYTF
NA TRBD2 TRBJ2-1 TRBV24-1 TGTGCCACCAGTGATCCTGGGACTAGCGTTTACAATGAGCAGTTCTTC CATSDPGTSVYNEQFF
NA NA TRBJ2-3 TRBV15 TGTGCCACCAGCAGAGAGGATGGGGTCACAGATACGCAGTATTTT CATSREDGVTDTQYF
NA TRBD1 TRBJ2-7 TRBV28 TGTGCCAGCAGTTACCGGGACAGAAGCTCCTACGAGCAGTACTTC CASSYRDRSSYEQYF
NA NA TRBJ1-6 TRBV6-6 TGTGCCAGCAGTTACCGGGGGAGTAATTCACCCCTCCACTTT CASSYRGSNSPLHF